These T cell receptor beta chains were read from a single sample in a study of blood T cell repertoires in COVID-19. TCRdb's copy holds only in-frame clones and misses some; the assay was immunoSEQ multiplex PCR. The data show fewer than 200,000 clones, around 85% seen once. Material: peripheral blood. All receptors come from a woman aged 55-70 years with acute or convalescent COVID-19. Each CDR3 is given with its conserved first and last residue. D genes are given only for firm matches. Clone size is shown for a subset of rows, as once, few, many or a class of expanded clone.

size: NA; D: NA; J: TRBJ2-1; V: TRBV27; CDR3: CASSWVGTKSNEQFF; DNA: TGTGCCAGCAGTTGGGTCGGGACAAAAAGCAATGAGCAGTTCTTC
size: NA; D: NA; J: TRBJ2-2; V: TRBV3-1/TRBV3-2; CDR3: CASSQGRLSGTGELFF; DNA: TGTGCCAGCAGCCAAGGGCGCCTTTCGGGTACCGGGGAGCTGTTTTTT
size: medium-sized; D: NA; J: TRBJ2-1; V: TRBV5-1; CDR3: CASSWYGLSYNEQFF; DNA: TGCGCCAGCAGCTGGTATGGGCTGTCCTACAATGAGCAGTTCTTC
size: NA; D: TRBD1; J: TRBJ1-5; V: TRBV6-5; CDR3: CASSYTQGAKQPQHF; DNA: TGTGCCAGCAGTTACACACAGGGGGCAAAACAGCCCCAGCATTTT
size: NA; D: NA; J: TRBJ2-2; V: TRBV7-9; CDR3: CASSLVAGGLFF; DNA: TGTGCCAGCAGCTTAGTTGCCGGGGGGCTGTTTTTT
size: NA; D: NA; J: TRBJ1-2; V: TRBV18; CDR3: CASSRVLGADGYTF; DNA: TGTGCCAGCTCACGGGTATTGGGGGCGGATGGCTACACCTTC
size: once; D: NA; J: TRBJ2-3; V: TRBV9; CDR3: CASSDLRVGIADTQYF; DNA: TGTGCCAGCAGCGACCTGAGGGTTGGTATCGCAGATACGCAGTATTTT
size: NA; D: NA; J: TRBJ1-1; V: TRBV11-2; CDR3: CASSHKITLGLWNTEAFF; DNA: TGTGCCAGCAGCCACAAAATAACACTAGGACTCTGGAACACTGAAGCTTTCTTT
size: NA; D: TRBD2; J: TRBJ2-5; V: TRBV3-1/TRBV3-2; CDR3: CASSIGLAGRSETQYF; DNA: TGTGCCAGCAGCATTGGACTAGCGGGAAGATCAGAGACCCAGTACTTC
size: NA; D: TRBD2; J: TRBJ2-5; V: TRBV6-5; CDR3: CASKLLAGVETQYF; DNA: TGTGCCAGCAAACTACTAGCGGGAGTTGAGACCCAGTACTTC
size: NA; D: TRBD1; J: TRBJ2-6; V: TRBV28; CDR3: CASSSKYPGTGDTVSSGANVLTF; DNA: TGTGCCAGCAGTTCAAAATACCCCGGGACAGGGGATACAGTAAGCTCTGGGGCCAACGTCCTGACTTTC
size: once; D: NA; J: TRBJ1-1; V: TRBV29-1; CDR3: CSVGAWNTEAFF; DNA: TGCAGCGTTGGGGCGTGGAACACTGAAGCTTTCTTT
size: NA; D: TRBD1; J: TRBJ2-5; V: TRBV29-1; CDR3: CSINPGTVQETQYF; DNA: TGCAGCATTAACCCCGGGACAGTCCAAGAGACCCAGTACTTC
size: NA; D: NA; J: TRBJ2-5; V: TRBV6-5; CDR3: CASSYYAGGETQYF; DNA: TGTGCCAGCAGTTACTACGCGGGCGGAGAGACCCAGTACTTC
size: few; D: NA; J: TRBJ1-2; V: TRBV19; CDR3: CASSIARVLSGGYTF; DNA: TGTGCCAGTAGTATCGCCAGGGTGTTATCAGGTGGCTACACCTTC
size: NA; D: TRBD1; J: TRBJ1-5; V: TRBV18; CDR3: CASSLTGGRFNQPQHF; DNA: TGTGCCAGCTCCCTCACAGGGGGTCGATTCAATCAGCCCCAGCATTTT
size: NA; D: NA; J: TRBJ1-2; V: TRBV29-1; CDR3: CSVDYGGFGYTF; DNA: TGCAGCGTTGATTACGGGGGGTTTGGCTACACCTTC
size: once; D: NA; J: TRBJ1-2; V: TRBV18; CDR3: CASSPRRGSSNYGYTF; DNA: TGTGCCAGCTCACCCCGGCGGGGCAGTTCTAACTATGGCTACACCTTC
size: NA; D: NA; J: TRBJ1-4; V: TRBV6-1; CDR3: CASSEGAGVEKLFF; DNA: TGTGCCAGCAGTGAAGGCGCAGGGGTTGAAAAACTGTTTTTT
size: NA; D: NA; J: TRBJ1-3; V: TRBV11-2; CDR3: CASSLGAGSGNTIYF; DNA: TGTGCCAGCAGCTTAGGGGCGGGTTCCGGAAACACCATATATTTT
size: NA; D: TRBD1; J: TRBJ1-1; V: TRBV2; CDR3: CASGQGAWTEAFF; DNA: TGTGCCAGCGGCCAGGGGGCGTGGACTGAAGCTTTCTTT
size: NA; D: TRBD1; J: TRBJ2-1; V: TRBV27; CDR3: CASSLGTGSYNEQFF; DNA: TGTGCCAGCAGTTTAGGGACAGGGTCCTACAATGAGCAGTTCTTC
size: NA; D: TRBD1; J: TRBJ1-1; V: TRBV5-1; CDR3: CASINGDRRNTEAFF; DNA: TGCGCCAGCATAAATGGGGACAGAAGGAACACTGAAGCTTTCTTT
size: NA; D: TRBD2; J: TRBJ2-2; V: TRBV6-4; CDR3: CASSDSWLAGAGVPGELFF; DNA: TGTGCCAGCAGTGACTCCTGGCTAGCGGGAGCCGGGGTACCCGGGGAGCTGTTTTTT
size: NA; D: TRBD1; J: TRBJ1-1; V: TRBV10-2; CDR3: CASSSSRDRQAFF; DNA: TGCGCCAGCTCCTCATCCCGGGACAGGCAAGCTTTCTTT
size: NA; D: TRBD1; J: TRBJ2-5; V: TRBV3-1/TRBV3-2; CDR3: CASSQTGGQETQYF; DNA: TGTGCCAGCAGCCAAACAGGGGGCCAAGAGACCCAGTACTTC
size: NA; D: TRBD2; J: TRBJ2-5; V: TRBV20-1; CDR3: CSATDWTSVQETQYF; DNA: TGCAGTGCTACTGACTGGACTAGTGTACAAGAGACCCAGTACTTC
size: NA; D: NA; J: TRBJ1-4; V: TRBV4-1; CDR3: CASSQVAEGYNEKLFF; DNA: TGCGCCAGCAGCCAAGTGGCGGAGGGGTACAATGAAAAACTGTTTTTT
size: NA; D: TRBD1; J: TRBJ2-3; V: TRBV27; CDR3: CASRPTGADTQYF; DNA: TGTGCCAGCAGACCAACAGGGGCAGATACGCAGTATTTT
size: NA; D: TRBD2; J: TRBJ2-5; V: TRBV5-3; CDR3: CARSLGLAGGRGETQYF; DNA: TGTGCCAGAAGCTTGGGACTAGCGGGAGGCCGGGGAGAGACCCAGTACTTC
size: NA; D: NA; J: TRBJ2-1; V: TRBV24-1; CDR3: CATSGSFGTPGSYNEQFF; DNA: TGTGCCACCAGCGGCTCTTTCGGCACCCCGGGGTCCTACAATGAGCAGTTCTTC
size: NA; D: NA; J: TRBJ2-1; V: TRBV12-3/TRBV12-4; CDR3: CASKLNYNEQFF; DNA: TGTGCCAGCAAGCTGAATTACAATGAGCAGTTCTTC
size: NA; D: TRBD1; J: TRBJ1-1; V: TRBV7-8; CDR3: CASSSRQGRNTEAFF; DNA: TGTGCCAGCAGCTCCCGACAGGGGAGGAACACTGAAGCTTTCTTT
size: NA; D: NA; J: TRBJ2-1; V: TRBV7-2; CDR3: CASSLGLANEQFF; DNA: TGTGCCAGCAGCTTGGGTCTAGCAAATGAGCAGTTCTTC
size: once; D: NA; J: TRBJ2-3; V: TRBV29-1; CDR3: CSVEDRGGGTDTQYF; DNA: TGCAGCGTTGAAGATAGAGGGGGGGGCACAGATACGCAGTATTTT
size: NA; D: NA; J: TRBJ1-5; V: TRBV28; CDR3: CASRDQGLPRGTQHF; DNA: TGTGCCAGCAGGGACCAGGGACTCCCCCGAGGGACCCAGCATTTT
size: NA; D: NA; J: TRBJ1-2; V: TRBV11-3; CDR3: CASRLTGQRDGYTF; DNA: TGTGCCAGCAGACTGACGGGACAAAGGGATGGCTACACCTTC
size: NA; D: TRBD2; J: TRBJ2-1; V: TRBV12-3/TRBV12-4; CDR3: CASSFGEGEQFF; DNA: TGTGCCAGCAGTTTCGGGGAGGGTGAGCAGTTCTTC
size: NA; D: TRBD2; J: TRBJ2-2; V: TRBV11-1; CDR3: CASSVRLAGVTGELFF; DNA: TGTGCCAGCAGCGTAAGACTAGCGGGAGTCACCGGGGAGCTGTTTTTT
size: NA; D: TRBD1; J: TRBJ1-2; V: TRBV11-3; CDR3: CASSAPGQGIGYTF; DNA: TGTGCCAGCAGCGCTCCGGGACAGGGAATTGGCTACACCTTC
size: NA; D: TRBD1; J: TRBJ1-2; V: TRBV9; CDR3: CASSATGSGYTF; DNA: TGTGCCAGCAGCGCGACAGGGAGTGGCTACACCTTC
size: NA; D: NA; J: TRBJ2-1; V: TRBV19; CDR3: CASSTLRGRGQVEQFF; DNA: TGTGCCAGTAGTACTCTCCGGGGGAGAGGTCAGGTTGAGCAGTTCTTC
size: NA; D: TRBD2; J: TRBJ2-1; V: TRBV5-1; CDR3: CASSLTPTSGSANEQFF; DNA: TGCGCCAGCAGCCTCACTCCGACTAGCGGGAGTGCTAATGAGCAGTTCTTC
size: NA; D: NA; J: TRBJ1-3; V: TRBV9; CDR3: CASSEGHRVRNTIYF; DNA: TGTGCCAGCAGCGAGGGACACAGGGTTCGTAACACCATATATTTT
size: NA; D: TRBD1; J: TRBJ2-5; V: TRBV7-3; CDR3: CASSLMDRGQETQYF; DNA: TGTGCCAGCAGCTTAATGGACAGGGGGCAAGAGACCCAGTACTTC
size: NA; D: NA; J: TRBJ1-4; V: TRBV30; CDR3: CAWRLGGAGGEKLFF; DNA: TGTGCCTGGAGACTTGGGGGCGCGGGAGGTGAAAAACTGTTTTTT
size: few; D: TRBD1; J: TRBJ1-5; V: TRBV6-1; CDR3: CASSGDRGFWAEPQHF; DNA: TGTGCCAGCAGTGGGGACAGGGGGTTTTGGGCCGAGCCCCAGCATTTT
size: NA; D: NA; J: TRBJ2-7; V: TRBV10-3; CDR3: CAISEAGTLSYEQYF; DNA: TGTGCCATCAGTGAGGCCGGGACACTCTCCTACGAGCAGTACTTC
size: NA; D: TRBD1; J: TRBJ2-7; V: TRBV23-1; CDR3: CASSQFPAGDRGLHEQYF; DNA: TGCGCCAGCAGTCAATTTCCTGCGGGGGACAGGGGGCTACACGAGCAGTACTTC
size: NA; D: NA; J: TRBJ1-2; V: TRBV12-3/TRBV12-4; CDR3: CASSVGGSYGYTF; DNA: TGTGCCAGCAGTGTGGGAGGTAGCTATGGCTACACCTTC
size: NA; D: NA; J: TRBJ1-6; V: TRBV28; CDR3: CASSLTGNNSPLHF; DNA: TGTGCCAGCAGTCTCACAGGGAACAATTCACCCCTCCACTTT
size: NA; D: NA; J: TRBJ1-2; V: TRBV7-2; CDR3: CASSLSGGNYGYTF; DNA: TGTGCCAGCAGCTTGAGTGGCGGAAACTATGGCTACACCTTC
size: NA; D: TRBD1; J: TRBJ2-2; V: TRBV5-1; CDR3: CASSLTGGNTGELFF; DNA: TGCGCCAGCAGCTTGACAGGGGGTAACACCGGGGAGCTGTTTTTT